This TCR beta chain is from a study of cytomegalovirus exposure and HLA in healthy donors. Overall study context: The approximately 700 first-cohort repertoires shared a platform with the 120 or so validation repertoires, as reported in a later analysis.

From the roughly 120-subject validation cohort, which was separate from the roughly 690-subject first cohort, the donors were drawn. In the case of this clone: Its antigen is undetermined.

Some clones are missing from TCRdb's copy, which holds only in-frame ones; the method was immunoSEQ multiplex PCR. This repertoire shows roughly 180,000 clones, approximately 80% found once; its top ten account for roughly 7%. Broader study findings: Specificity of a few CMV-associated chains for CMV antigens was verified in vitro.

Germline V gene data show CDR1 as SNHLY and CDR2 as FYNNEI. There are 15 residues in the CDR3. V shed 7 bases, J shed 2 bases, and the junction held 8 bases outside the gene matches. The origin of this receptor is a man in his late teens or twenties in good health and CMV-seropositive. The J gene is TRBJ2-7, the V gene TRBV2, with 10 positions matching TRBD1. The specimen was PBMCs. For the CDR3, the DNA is TGTGCCAGCAAGCCGCAGACAGGGGGCCCCTACGAGCAGTACTTC. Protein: CASKPQTGGPYEQYF.